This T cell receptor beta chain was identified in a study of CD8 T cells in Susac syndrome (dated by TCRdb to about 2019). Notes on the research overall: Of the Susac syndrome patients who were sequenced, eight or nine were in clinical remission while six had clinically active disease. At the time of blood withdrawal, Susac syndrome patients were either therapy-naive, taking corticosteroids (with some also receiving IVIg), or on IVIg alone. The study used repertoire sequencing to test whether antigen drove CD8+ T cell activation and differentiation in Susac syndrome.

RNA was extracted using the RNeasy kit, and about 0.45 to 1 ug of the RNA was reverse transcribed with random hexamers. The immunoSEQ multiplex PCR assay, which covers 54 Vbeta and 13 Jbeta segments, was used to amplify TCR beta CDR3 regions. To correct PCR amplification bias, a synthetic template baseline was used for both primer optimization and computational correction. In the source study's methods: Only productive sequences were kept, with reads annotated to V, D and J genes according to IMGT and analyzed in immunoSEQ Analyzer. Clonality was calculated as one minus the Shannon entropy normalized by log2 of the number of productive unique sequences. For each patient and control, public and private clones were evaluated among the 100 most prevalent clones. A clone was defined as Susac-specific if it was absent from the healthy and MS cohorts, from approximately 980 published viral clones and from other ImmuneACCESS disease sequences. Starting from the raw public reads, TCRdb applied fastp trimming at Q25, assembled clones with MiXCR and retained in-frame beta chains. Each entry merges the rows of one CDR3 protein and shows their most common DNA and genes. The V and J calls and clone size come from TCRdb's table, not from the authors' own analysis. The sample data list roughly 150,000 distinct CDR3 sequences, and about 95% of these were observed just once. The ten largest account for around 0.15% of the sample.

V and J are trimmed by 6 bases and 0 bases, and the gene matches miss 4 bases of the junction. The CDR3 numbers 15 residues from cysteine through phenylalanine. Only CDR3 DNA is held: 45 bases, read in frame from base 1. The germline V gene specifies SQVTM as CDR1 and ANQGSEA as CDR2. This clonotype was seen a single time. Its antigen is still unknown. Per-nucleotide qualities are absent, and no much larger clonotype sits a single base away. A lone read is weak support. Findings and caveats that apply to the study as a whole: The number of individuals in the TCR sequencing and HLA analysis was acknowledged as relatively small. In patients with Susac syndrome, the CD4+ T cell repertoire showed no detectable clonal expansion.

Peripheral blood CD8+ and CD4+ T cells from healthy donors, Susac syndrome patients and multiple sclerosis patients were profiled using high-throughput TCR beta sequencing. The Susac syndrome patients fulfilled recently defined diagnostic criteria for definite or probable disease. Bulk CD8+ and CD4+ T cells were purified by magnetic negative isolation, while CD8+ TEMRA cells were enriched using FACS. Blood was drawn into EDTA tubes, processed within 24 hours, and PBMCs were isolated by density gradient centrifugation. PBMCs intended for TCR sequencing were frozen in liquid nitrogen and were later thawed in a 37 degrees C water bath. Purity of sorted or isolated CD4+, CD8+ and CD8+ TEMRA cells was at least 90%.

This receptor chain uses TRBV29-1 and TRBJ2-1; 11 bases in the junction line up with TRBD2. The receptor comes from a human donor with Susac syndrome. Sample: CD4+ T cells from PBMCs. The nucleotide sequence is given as TGCAGCGTGGATACTAGCGGGGGCTCCTACAATGAGCAGTTCTTC. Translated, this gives CSVDTSGGSYNEQFF.